The 26 T cell receptor beta chains listed next were all sequenced from one sample in a study of T-cell memory formation after mild COVID-19. A single record per CDR3 protein comes from TCRdb applying MiXCR to the 5' RACE reads. The table shows fewer than 250,000 distinct CDR3 sequences, with about 16% occurring only once. The sequenced material came from PBMCs or a T cell subset sorted from them (not recorded which). The receptors were sampled from an adult woman who had mild COVID-19 (a few samples of this study predate the infection). Cell type and time point are not known.

The chain couples TRBV5-5 to TRBJ1-1; no definite D call. Germline V gives CDR1 SGHKS, CDR2 YYEKEE (reference sequence). V lost 2 bases to trimming and J lost 3 bases, with 8 bases between them. The CDR3 sequence is 13 residues long. CDR3 region: CASSFQLDTEAFF. In DNA, the CDR3 is TGTGCCAGCAGCTTTCAACTGGACACTGAAGCTTTCTTT.

This clonotype was counted many times. This chain connects TRBV11-2 to TRBJ1-4; D is perhaps TRBD1 (5 bases). Germline V gives CDR1 SGHAT, CDR2 FQNNGV. The CDR3 length is 16 residues. V dropped 3 bases and J dropped 6 bases, with 17 bases sitting between them. CDR3 protein: CASSFLGPPADEKLFF. CDR3 coding DNA: TGTGCCAGCAGCTTTCTGGGGCCACCAGCTGATGAAAAACTGTTTTTT.

This chain links TRBV20-1 with TRBJ2-5; D is uncertain. The CDR3 runs 13 residues. V lost 4 bases and J lost 5, with 14 bases in between. Germline V lookup: CDR1 DFQATT, CDR2 SNEGSKA (reference sequence). The CDR3 sequence: CSANLGWLETQYF. DNA for the CDR3: TGCAGTGCTAATCTGGGGTGGTTGGAGACCCAGTACTTC.

This clonotype was recorded many times. The chain combines TRBV12-3 or TRBV12-4 with TRBJ2-1; 9 nucleotides line up with TRBD1. This CDR3 has 13 amino acids. J lost 7 bases, V lost 5 bases, and 3 bases had no gene match. CDR3 sequence: CASSLDRGNEQFF. CDR3 in DNA: TGTGCCAGCAGTCTCGACAGGGGGAATGAGCAGTTCTTC.

This clonotype was picked up a small number of times. The gene calls are TRBV5-6 and TRBJ1-2; 8 bases align to TRBD1. This CDR3 spans 14 amino acids. V shed 4 bases and J 4 bases; nucleotides not matched to a gene: 6. CDR1 is SGHDT, CDR2 YYEEEE, per germline. CDR3 protein: CASSRPGTGYGYTF. The CDR3 DNA reads as TGTGCCAGCAGCAGGCCTGGGACAGGCTATGGCTACACCTTC. The full variable domain, with the rest looked up from reference TRBV5-6 and TRBJ1-2, is DAGVTQSPTHLIKTRGQQVTLRCSPKSGHDTVSWYQQALGQGPQFIFQYYEEEERQRGNFPDRFSGHQFPNYSSELNVNALLLGDSALYLCASSRPGTGYGYTFGSGTRLTVV.

V is TRBV2 and J is TRBJ1-5, with TRBD1 as a possible D gene (6 bases). The CDR3 loop spans 17 amino acids. Germline V gene sequence: CDR1 SNHLY, CDR2 FYNNEI. V was cut by 6 bases and J by 9 bases, with 27 bases left in between. CDR3 sequence reads: CASSPGGGGAPGRPQHF. The CDR3 DNA reads as TGTGCCAGCAGCCCCGGGGGAGGGGGGGCCCCCGGTAGGCCCCAGCATTTT.

The CDR3 DNA follows: TGCAGCGTTGTCCGACAGGTTGGGAGAACTGAAGCTTTCTTT. Translating it yields CSVVRQVGRTEAFF. This chain uses TRBV29-1 with TRBJ1-1, with D possibly TRBD1 on 6 matching bases. V was trimmed by 4 bases and J by 5 bases, leaving 17 bases between them. The CDR3 totals 14 residues. Germline V lookup: CDR1 SQVTM, CDR2 ANQGSEA.

This clonotype has just a few counts. The V call is TRBV7-8, the J call TRBJ2-6, with TRBD1 identical over 8 bases. The CDR3 extends over 15 amino acids. V lost 6 bases and J lost 4; bases outside the gene matches: 5. Germline V lookup: CDR1 SGHVS, CDR2 FQNEAQ. The chain's CDR3 is CASSRRGPGANVLTF. CDR3 DNA sequence: TGTGCCAGCAGTCGCAGGGGGCCGGGGGCCAACGTCCTGACTTTC.

This rearrangement joins TRBV5-1 to TRBJ1-6, with no clear D. Germline CDR1 is SGHRS and CDR2 is YFSETQ. V was cut by 2 bases and J by 0 bases, with 9 bases left in between. This CDR3 is built from 16 residues. The CDR3 region is CASSFYGSSYNSPLHF. DNA of the CDR3: TGCGCCAGCAGCTTTTACGGAAGCTCCTATAATTCACCCCTCCACTTT.

The chain carries TRBV7-9 and TRBJ2-6; D is possibly TRBD1 (6 bases). The V gene lost 5 bases and the J gene lost 0 bases, with 8 bases spanning the gap. Germline lookup yields CDR1 SEHNR and CDR2 FQNEAQ (reference sequence). CDR3 size: 15 residues. The CDR3 bases are TGTGCCAGCAGCCCGACAGGCTCTGGGGCCAACGTCCTGACTTTC. Protein product: CASSPTGSGANVLTF.

V and J are TRBV29-1 and TRBJ1-1; D gene unclear. CDR1 is SQVTM and CDR2 is ANQGSEA in the germline V gene. CDR3 length: 13 residues. V lost 5 bases to trimming and J lost 1 base, with 11 bases between them. CDR3 coding DNA: TGCAGCGTTAAGGTCGGTGGGAACACTGAAGCTTTCTTT. Its protein is CSVKVGGNTEAFF.

This clonotype was recorded a few times. The CDR3 DNA reads TGTGCCAGCAGCTTAGGTGGGGGTACTGGCAACTATGGCTACACCTTC. Translated, it gives CASSLGGGTGNYGYTF. The V call is TRBV7-9, the J call TRBJ1-2, with a possible D match to TRBD1 (5 bases). Deletions cut 1 base from V and 2 bases from J, with 14 bases between. The CDR3 spans 16 residues. Germline values: CDR1 SEHNR, CDR2 FQNEAQ (reference sequence). The full variable domain, its missing parts supplied by reference TRBV7-9 and TRBJ1-2, is DTGVSQNPRHKITKRGQNVTFRCDPISEHNRLYWYRQTLGQGPEFLTYFQNEAQLEKSRLLSDRFSAERPKGSFSTLEIQRTEQGDSAMYLCASSLGGGTGNYGYTFGSGTRLTVV.

This clonotype was counted only a few times. The chain uses TRBV30 and TRBJ2-3, with D possibly TRBD2 on 6 matching bases. CDR1 and CDR2 (germline): GTSNPN, SVGIG (reference sequence). The V gene lost 8 bases and the J gene lost 3 bases, with 18 bases spanning the gap. The CDR3 loop spans 14 amino acids. CDR3 in DNA: TGTGCCAAGGGGAGGCAGGGTAGTACAGATACGCAGTATTTT. It is translated as CAKGRQGSTDTQYF.

This chain uses TRBV5-6 with TRBJ2-7, with 8 bases fitting TRBD1. The V segment lost 2 bases and the J segment 6 bases; nucleotides outside the gene matches: 7. CDR1 is SGHDT and CDR2 is YYEEEE in the germline V gene. The CDR3 is made up of 14 amino acids. The CDR3 spells CASSFRAGGAEQYF. The CDR3 region has the DNA TGTGCCAGCAGCTTTCGGGCAGGGGGCGCCGAGCAGTACTTC. The entire variable domain, with the rest obtained from reference TRBV5-6 and TRBJ2-7, is as follows: DAGVTQSPTHLIKTRGQQVTLRCSPKSGHDTVSWYQQALGQGPQFIFQYYEEEERQRGNFPDRFSGHQFPNYSSELNVNALLLGDSALYLCASSFRAGGAEQYFGPGTRLTVT.

This clonotype was counted between two and nine times. The gene calls are TRBV7-9 and TRBJ2-3; unclear D gene. This CDR3 has 14 residues. The V and J ends lost 5 bases and 0 bases respectively, with 9 bases between them. CDR1 SEHNR and CDR2 FQNEAQ come from the germline V gene (reference sequence). The CDR3 here is CASSASASTDTQYF. DNA of the CDR3: TGTGCCAGCAGCGCGAGCGCGAGCACAGATACGCAGTATTTT.

The chain links TRBV12-3 or TRBV12-4 to TRBJ2-7; D call uncertain. The CDR3 runs 13 residues. V lost 3 bases and J lost 2, with 8 bases in between. The CDR3 region has the DNA TGTGCCAGCAGTTTCACCTCTCCCTACGAGCAGTACTTC. Protein: CASSFTSPYEQYF.

A few counts support this clonotype. V is TRBV7-8 and J is TRBJ2-1; D is uncertain. CDR3 length: 15 residues. The ends were cut back, 6 bases at V and 6 bases at J, with 18 bases in the middle. Per germline, CDR1 SGHVS and CDR2 FQNEAQ. Here the CDR3 DNA reads TGTGCCAGCAGTCCCCGACTGCCTAGAACCAATGAGCAGTTCTTC. Its translation: CASSPRLPRTNEQFF.

This clonotype was seen at least ten times. V gene TRBV12-3 or TRBV12-4 combines with J gene TRBJ2-7; 15 bases are shared with TRBD2. The CDR3 length is 19 residues. V dropped 5 bases and J dropped 2; count of bases not matched to a gene: 13. The CDR3 nucleotides read TGTGCCAGCAGTCGCCGGACTAGCGGGGGGGCAAGGCCGCCCTACGAGCAGTACTTC. Its translation is CASSRRTSGGARPPYEQYF.

This clonotype was counted many times. The rearrangement joins TRBV9 to TRBJ2-7; weak D call: TRBD1 (7 bases). The V end lost 2 bases, the J end lost 2 bases, and 11 bases lay between the germline ends. The CDR3 sequence is 14 residues long. Per germline, CDR1 SGDLS and CDR2 YYNGEE. The CDR3 DNA reads as TGTGCCAGCAGCGTTCAGGGGGGACCCTACGAGCAGTACTTC. This sequence encodes CASSVQGGPYEQYF. The whole variable domain, filled in from reference TRBV9 and TRBJ2-7, reads DSGVTQTPKHLITATGQRVTLRCSPRSGDLSVYWYQQSLDQGLQFLIQYYNGEERAKGNILERFSAQQFPDLHSELNLSSLELGDSALYFCASSVQGGPYEQYFGPGTRLTVT.

The chain employs TRBV6-5 and TRBJ2-1; 11 nucleotides align to TRBD1. The CDR3 runs to 14 residues. CDR1 is MNHEY and CDR2 is SVGAGI in the germline V gene. V lost 4 bases, J lost 9 bases, and 5 bases stayed unmatched. The CDR3 DNA follows: TGTGCCAGCAGTTCGGGACAGGGGGATAGTGAGCAGTTCTTC. Its translation is CASSSGQGDSEQFF.

This rearrangement joins TRBV5-5 to TRBJ1-1; TRBD1 is a possible D gene (5 bases). This CDR3 spans 15 amino acids. Germline V gives CDR1 SGHKS, CDR2 YYEKEE (reference sequence). V was trimmed by 6 bases and J by 0 bases, leaving 15 bases between them. The CDR3 region is CASNRAGVMNTEAFF. CDR3 sequence (DNA): TGTGCCAGCAACCGAGCGGGGGTCATGAACACTGAAGCTTTCTTT.

This chain uses TRBV3-1 with TRBJ2-6; D ambiguous. CDR1 and CDR2 (germline): LGHDT, YNNKEL (reference sequence). The CDR3 totals 16 residues. V lost 2 bases, J lost 3 bases, and 11 bases lay in between. In nucleotides, the CDR3 is TGTGCCAGCAGCCAACCCGTGACCGGTGGGGCCAACGTCCTGACTTTC. It yields the protein CASSQPVTGGANVLTF.

The V and J genes are TRBV5-1 and TRBJ1-1, with TRBD1 as a possible D gene (5 bases). The CDR3 contains 14 residues. V gave up 10 bases and J gave up 3 bases, with 19 bases separating them. CDR1 and CDR2 (germline): SGHRS, YFSETQ. CDR3 nucleotide sequence: TGCGCCTCCCGGGGCACCCGGAGGGACACTGAAGCTTTCTTT. The encoded protein is CASRGTRRDTEAFF.

The genes are TRBV23-1 and TRBJ2-7, with 13 bases identical to TRBD2. TRBV23-1 is sorted into the ORF group, with uncertain function. V lost 0 bases and J lost 0; bases outside the gene matches: 11. The CDR3 length is 20 residues. As DNA, the CDR3 is TGCGCCAGCAGTCAATCGGGGAGGGTGAGGACTAGCGGGAGCTCCTACGAGCAGTACTTC. Its protein is CASSQSGRVRTSGSSYEQYF.

A single count supports this clonotype. This rearrangement joins TRBV11-2 to TRBJ2-5, with TRBD2 as a possible D gene (6 bases). The CDR3 sequence is 11 residues long. Germline values: CDR1 SGHAT, CDR2 FQNNGV. The V and J ends lost 10 bases and 5 bases respectively, with 11 bases between them. The CDR3 loop is CAIRRGETQYF. The CDR3 DNA sequence: TGTGCCATCCGGAGGGGCGAGACCCAGTACTTC.

V gene TRBV25-1 combines with J gene TRBJ2-3, with 8 bases aligning to TRBD2. The V gene's germline CDR1 is MGHDK and CDR2 SYGVNS. V trimming: 2 bases; J trimming: 0 bases; junction bases outside the gene matches: 7. The length of the CDR3 is 17 residues. In DNA form, the CDR3 reads TGTGCCAGCAGTGAAGCGTCGGCTAGCGGGAGCACAGATACGCAGTATTTT. This translates into CASSEASASGSTDTQYF.